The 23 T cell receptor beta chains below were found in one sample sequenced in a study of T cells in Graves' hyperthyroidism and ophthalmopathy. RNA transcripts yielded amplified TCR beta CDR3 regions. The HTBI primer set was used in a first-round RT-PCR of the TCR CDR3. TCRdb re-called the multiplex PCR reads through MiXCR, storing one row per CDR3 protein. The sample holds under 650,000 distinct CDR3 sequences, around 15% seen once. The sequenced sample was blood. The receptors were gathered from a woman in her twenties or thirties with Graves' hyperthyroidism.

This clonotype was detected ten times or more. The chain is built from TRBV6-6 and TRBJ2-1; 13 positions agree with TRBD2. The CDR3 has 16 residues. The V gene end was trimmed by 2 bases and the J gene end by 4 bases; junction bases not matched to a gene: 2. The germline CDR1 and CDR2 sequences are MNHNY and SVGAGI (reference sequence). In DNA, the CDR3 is TGTGCCAGCAGTTACAAGGGACTAGCGGGATACAATGAGCAGTTCTTC. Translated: CASSYKGLAGYNEQFF.

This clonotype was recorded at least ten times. CDR3 region: CATSRTASTDTQYF. The CDR3 bases are TGTGCCACCAGTAGGACAGCTAGCACAGATACGCAGTATTTT. V usage is TRBV24-1 and J usage is TRBJ2-3, with a weak D call TRBD1 (6 bases). The V gene's germline CDR1 is KGHDR and CDR2 SFDVKD. This CDR3 comprises 14 residues. V was shortened by 6 bases and J by 0 bases, with 9 bases between the two germline ends.

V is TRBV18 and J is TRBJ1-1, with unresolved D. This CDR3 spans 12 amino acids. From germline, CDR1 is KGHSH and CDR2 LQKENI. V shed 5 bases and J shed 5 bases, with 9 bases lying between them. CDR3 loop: CASSYYRTEAFF. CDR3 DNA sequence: TGTGCCAGCTCATATTATCGGACTGAAGCTTTCTTT.

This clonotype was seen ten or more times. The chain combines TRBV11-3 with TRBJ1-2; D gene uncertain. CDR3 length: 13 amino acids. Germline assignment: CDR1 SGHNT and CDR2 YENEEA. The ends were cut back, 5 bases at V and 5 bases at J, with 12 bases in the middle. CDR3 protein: CASSRQEEYGYTF. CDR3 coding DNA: TGTGCCAGCAGCCGCCAGGAGGAGTATGGCTACACCTTC. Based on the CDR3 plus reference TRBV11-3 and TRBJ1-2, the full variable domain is EAGVVQSPRYKIIEKKQPVAFWCNPISGHNTLYWYLQNLGQGPELLIRYENEEAVDDSQLPKDRFSAERLKGVDSTLKIQPAELGDSAVYLCASSRQEEYGYTFGSGTRLTVV.

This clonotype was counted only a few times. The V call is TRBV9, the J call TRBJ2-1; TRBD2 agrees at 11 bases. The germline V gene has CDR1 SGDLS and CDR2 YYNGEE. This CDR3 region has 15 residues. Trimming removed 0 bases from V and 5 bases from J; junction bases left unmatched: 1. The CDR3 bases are TGTGCCAGCAGCGTAGGACTAGCGGGACACAATGAGCAGTTCTTC. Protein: CASSVGLAGHNEQFF. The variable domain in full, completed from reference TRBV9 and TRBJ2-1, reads DSGVTQTPKHLITATGQRVTLRCSPRSGDLSVYWYQQSLDQGLQFLIQYYNGEERAKGNILERFSAQQFPDLHSELNLSSLELGDSALYFCASSVGLAGHNEQFFGPGTRLTVL.

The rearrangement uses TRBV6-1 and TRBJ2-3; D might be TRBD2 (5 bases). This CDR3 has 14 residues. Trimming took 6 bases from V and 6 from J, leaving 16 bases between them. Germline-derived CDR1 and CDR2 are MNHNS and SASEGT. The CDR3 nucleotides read TGTGCCAGCAGCCGGACCCAGCGGTACGATACGCAGTATTTT. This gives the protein CASSRTQRYDTQYF.

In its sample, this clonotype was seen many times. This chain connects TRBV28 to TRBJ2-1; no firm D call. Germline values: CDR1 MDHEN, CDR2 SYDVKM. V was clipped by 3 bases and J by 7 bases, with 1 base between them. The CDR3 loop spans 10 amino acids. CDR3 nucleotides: TGTGCCAGCAGTTTGAATGAGCAGTTCTTC. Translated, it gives CASSLNEQFF.

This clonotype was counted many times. The CDR3 nucleotides read TGTGCCAGCAGTGGGACAGGGGGCGAAACAGATACGCAGTATTTT. Protein sequence: CASSGTGGETDTQYF. The chain combines TRBV28 with TRBJ2-3; TRBD1 agrees at 12 bases. Per germline, CDR1 MDHEN and CDR2 SYDVKM. This CDR3 has 15 amino acids. The V segment lost 5 bases and the J segment 3 bases; nucleotides outside the gene matches: 3.

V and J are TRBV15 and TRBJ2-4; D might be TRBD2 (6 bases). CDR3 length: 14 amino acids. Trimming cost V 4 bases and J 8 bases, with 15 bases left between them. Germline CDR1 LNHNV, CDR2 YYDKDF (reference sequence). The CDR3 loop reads CATSIGGTGDIQYF. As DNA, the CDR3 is TGTGCCACCAGCATCGGCGGGACGGGGGACATTCAGTACTTC.

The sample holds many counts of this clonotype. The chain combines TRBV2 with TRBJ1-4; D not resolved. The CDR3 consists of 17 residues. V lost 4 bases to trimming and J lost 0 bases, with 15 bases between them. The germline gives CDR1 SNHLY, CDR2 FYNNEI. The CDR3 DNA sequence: TGTGCCAGCAGTGTTTACAGTGTGTCTGCAACTAATGAAAAACTGTTTTTT. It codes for CASSVYSVSATNEKLFF.

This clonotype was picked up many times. This CDR3 reads CAWSGEMGISTDTQYF. The CDR3 DNA sequence: TGTGCCTGGAGCGGGGAGATGGGCATTAGCACAGATACGCAGTATTTT. This chain connects TRBV30 to TRBJ2-3; D is possibly TRBD2 (5 bases). The CDR3 loop spans 16 amino acids. The V gene's germline CDR1 is GTSNPN and CDR2 SVGIG (reference sequence). Trimming removed 3 bases at V and 0 bases at J, with 16 bases between.

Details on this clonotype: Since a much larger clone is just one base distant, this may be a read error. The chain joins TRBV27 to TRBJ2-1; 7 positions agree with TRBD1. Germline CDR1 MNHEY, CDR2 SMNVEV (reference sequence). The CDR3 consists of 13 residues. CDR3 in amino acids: CASSKTGYSEQFF. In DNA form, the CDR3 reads TGTGCCAGCAGTAAGACAGGGTACAGTGAGCAGTTCTTC.

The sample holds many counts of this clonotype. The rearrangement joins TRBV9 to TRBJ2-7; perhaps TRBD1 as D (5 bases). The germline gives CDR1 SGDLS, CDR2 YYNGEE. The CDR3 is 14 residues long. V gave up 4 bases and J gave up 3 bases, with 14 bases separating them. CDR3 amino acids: CASSPRQGDYEQYF. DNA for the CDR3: TGTGCCAGCAGCCCCAGACAAGGGGACTACGAGCAGTACTTC.

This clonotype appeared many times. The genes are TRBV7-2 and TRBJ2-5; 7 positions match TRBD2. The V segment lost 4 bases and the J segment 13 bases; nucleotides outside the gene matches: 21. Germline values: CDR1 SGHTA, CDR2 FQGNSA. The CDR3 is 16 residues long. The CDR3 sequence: CASSSGEGSGAPGPYF. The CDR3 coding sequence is TGTGCCAGCAGCTCCGGGGAGGGTAGCGGAGCCCCCGGTCCGTACTTC.

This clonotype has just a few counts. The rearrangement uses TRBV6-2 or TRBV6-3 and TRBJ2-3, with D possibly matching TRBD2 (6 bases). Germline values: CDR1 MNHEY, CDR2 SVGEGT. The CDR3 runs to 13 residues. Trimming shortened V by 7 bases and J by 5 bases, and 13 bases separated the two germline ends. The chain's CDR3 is CASKGKGLDTQYF. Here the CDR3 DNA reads TGTGCCAGCAAGGGGAAGGGACTAGATACGCAGTATTTT.

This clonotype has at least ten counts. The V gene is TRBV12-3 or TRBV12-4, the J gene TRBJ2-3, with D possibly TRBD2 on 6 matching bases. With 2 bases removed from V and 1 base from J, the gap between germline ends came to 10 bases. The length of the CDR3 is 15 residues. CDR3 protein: CASSLWGVGTDTQYF. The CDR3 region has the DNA TGTGCCAGCAGTTTATGGGGGGTCGGCACAGATACGCAGTATTTT.

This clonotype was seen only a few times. CDR3 loop: CASSPGLLSGNTIYF. In DNA form, the CDR3 reads TGTGCCAGCAGTCCAGGGCTCCTCTCTGGAAACACCATATATTTT. The chain is built from TRBV12-3 or TRBV12-4 and TRBJ1-3; D is possibly TRBD1 (5 bases). The CDR3 covers 15 residues. With 5 bases removed from V and 0 bases from J, the gap between germline ends came to 11 bases.

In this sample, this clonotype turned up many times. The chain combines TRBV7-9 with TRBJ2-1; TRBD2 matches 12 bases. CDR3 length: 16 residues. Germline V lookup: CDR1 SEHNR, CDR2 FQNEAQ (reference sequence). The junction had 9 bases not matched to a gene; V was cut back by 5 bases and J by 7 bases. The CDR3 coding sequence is TGTGCCAGCAGCCTTCGACTAGCGGGAGTATTAAATGAGCAGTTCTTC. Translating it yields CASSLRLAGVLNEQFF.

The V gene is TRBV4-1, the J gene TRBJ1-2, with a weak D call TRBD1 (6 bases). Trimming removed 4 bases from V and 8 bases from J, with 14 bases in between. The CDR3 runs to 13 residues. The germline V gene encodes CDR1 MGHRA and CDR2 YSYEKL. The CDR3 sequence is CASSRWDTQGYTF. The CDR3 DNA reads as TGCGCCAGCAGCCGTTGGGACACACAGGGCTACACCTTC.

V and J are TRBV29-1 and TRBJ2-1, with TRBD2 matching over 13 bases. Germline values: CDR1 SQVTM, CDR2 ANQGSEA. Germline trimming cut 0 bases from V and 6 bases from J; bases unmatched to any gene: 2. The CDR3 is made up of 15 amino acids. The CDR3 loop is CSVEDGTSGINEQFF. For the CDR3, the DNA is TGCAGCGTTGAAGATGGGACTAGCGGGATCAATGAGCAGTTCTTC.

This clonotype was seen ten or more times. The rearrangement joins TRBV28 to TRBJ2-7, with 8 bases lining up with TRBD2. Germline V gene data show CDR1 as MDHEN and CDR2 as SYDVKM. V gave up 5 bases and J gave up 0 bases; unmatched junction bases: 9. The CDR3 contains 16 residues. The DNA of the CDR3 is TGTGCCAGCAGTCCCCGCAGCAGCGGGAGCTCCTACGAGCAGTACTTC. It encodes CASSPRSSGSSYEQYF.

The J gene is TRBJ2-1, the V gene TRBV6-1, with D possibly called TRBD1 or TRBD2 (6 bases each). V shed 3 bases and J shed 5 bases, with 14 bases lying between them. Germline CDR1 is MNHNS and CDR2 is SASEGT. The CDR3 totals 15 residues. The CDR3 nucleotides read TGTGCCAGCAGTGATGTCCTGGGGGGCGACAATGAGCAGTTCTTC. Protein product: CASSDVLGGDNEQFF.

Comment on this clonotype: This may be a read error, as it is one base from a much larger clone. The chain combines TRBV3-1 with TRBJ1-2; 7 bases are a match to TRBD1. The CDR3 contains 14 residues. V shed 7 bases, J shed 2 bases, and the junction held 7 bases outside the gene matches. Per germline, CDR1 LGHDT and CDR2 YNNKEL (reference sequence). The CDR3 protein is CASNPWDRNYGYTF. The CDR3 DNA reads TGTGCCAGCAACCCTTGGGACAGAAACTATGGCTACACCTTC. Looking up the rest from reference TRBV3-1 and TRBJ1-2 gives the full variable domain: DTAVSQTPKYLVTQMGNDKSIKCEQNLGHDTMYWYKQDSKKFLKIMFSYNNKELIINETVPNRFSPKSPDKAHLNLHINSLELGDSAVYFCASNPWDRNYGYTFGSGTRLTVV.